These T cell receptor beta chains were read from a single sample in a study of cytomegalovirus exposure and HLA in healthy donors. The method was immunoSEQ multiplex PCR; TCRdb's version includes in-frame clones alone and lacks a portion of them. Of 250,000 to 300,000 clones in the sample, roughly 81% were seen once. The sequencing sample was made of PBMCs. These receptors originate from a woman between 40 and 50 years old in good health and CMV-seropositive. CDR3s include the opening cysteine and the closing phenylalanine or tryptophan. Each record gives: CDR3 protein, CDR3 DNA, J gene, V gene, D gene, clone size. The D gene is left open where the match is weak. Only some rows state a clone size, as once, few, many or a class for expanded clones.

CDR3aa: CAISEGGGLVTQYF
CDR3nt: TGTGCCATCAGTGAGGGGGGAGGCCTGGTGACCCAGTACTTC
j_gene: TRBJ2-5
v_gene: TRBV10-3
d_gene: .
abundance: .

CDR3aa: CASTLEDSGTGELFF
CDR3nt: TGTGCCAGTACCCTGGAGGACAGCGGCACCGGGGAGCTGTTTTTT
j_gene: TRBJ2-2
v_gene: TRBV19
d_gene: .
abundance: .

CDR3aa: CASSLVSGSYNSPLHF
CDR3nt: TGTGCCAGCAGCTTAGTGTCGGGCTCCTATAATTCACCCCTCCACTTT
j_gene: TRBJ1-6
v_gene: TRBV7-9
d_gene: .
abundance: .

CDR3aa: CASSSRTSGSYEQYF
CDR3nt: TGTGCCAGCAGCTCCCGGACTAGCGGGTCCTACGAGCAGTACTTC
j_gene: TRBJ2-7
v_gene: TRBV6-5
d_gene: TRBD2
abundance: .

CDR3aa: CASSSWGRIRTDTQYF
CDR3nt: TGTGCCAGCAGTTCTTGGGGGAGGATACGCACAGATACGCAGTATTTT
j_gene: TRBJ2-3
v_gene: TRBV6-5
d_gene: .
abundance: .

CDR3aa: CASSPGTSAYNEQFF
CDR3nt: TGTGCCAGCAGTCCTGGGACTAGCGCATACAATGAGCAGTTCTTC
j_gene: TRBJ2-1
v_gene: TRBV27
d_gene: TRBD2
abundance: .

CDR3aa: CASSHSGTELGGYTF
CDR3nt: TGTGCCAGCTCACACTCCGGGACAGAGCTTGGGGGCTACACCTTC
j_gene: TRBJ1-2
v_gene: TRBV18
d_gene: TRBD1
abundance: .

CDR3aa: CSATRVGTEAFF
CDR3nt: TGCAGCGCTACCAGGGTCGGCACTGAAGCTTTCTTT
j_gene: TRBJ1-1
v_gene: TRBV29-1
d_gene: .
abundance: .

CDR3aa: CASSFTSGVDEQYF
CDR3nt: TGTGCCAGCAGTTTCACTAGCGGCGTGGACGAGCAGTACTTC
j_gene: TRBJ2-7
v_gene: TRBV28
d_gene: TRBD2
abundance: .

CDR3aa: CASSLSFSGNTIYF
CDR3nt: TGTGCCAGCAGTCTGAGCTTCTCTGGAAACACCATATATTTT
j_gene: TRBJ1-3
v_gene: TRBV28
d_gene: .
abundance: .

CDR3aa: CASSLERYNEQFF
CDR3nt: TGTGCCAGCAGCTTAGAACGGTACAATGAGCAGTTCTTC
j_gene: TRBJ2-1
v_gene: TRBV7-9
d_gene: .
abundance: .

CDR3aa: CSARRYYEQYF
CDR3nt: TGCAGTGCTAGGAGATACTACGAGCAGTACTTC
j_gene: TRBJ2-7
v_gene: TRBV20-1
d_gene: .
abundance: .

CDR3aa: CASSQPGQGDNEQYF
CDR3nt: TGTGCCAGCAGCCAACCGGGACAGGGGGACAACGAGCAGTACTTC
j_gene: TRBJ2-7
v_gene: TRBV4-2
d_gene: TRBD1
abundance: .

CDR3aa: CASSLEGLSYEQYF
CDR3nt: TGTGCCAGCAGTTTGGAGGGCTTATCCTACGAGCAGTACTTC
j_gene: TRBJ2-7
v_gene: TRBV6-5
d_gene: .
abundance: few

CDR3aa: CASSGTGGGTEAFF
CDR3nt: TGTGCCAGTAGTGGGACAGGGGGCGGGACTGAAGCTTTCTTT
j_gene: TRBJ1-1
v_gene: TRBV19
d_gene: TRBD1
abundance: .

CDR3aa: CASSSGGGRSPLHF
CDR3nt: TGTGCCAGCAGCTCCGGGGGGGGACGATCACCCCTCCACTTT
j_gene: TRBJ1-6
v_gene: TRBV7-8
d_gene: .
abundance: .

CDR3aa: CASSLAGGHNEQFF
CDR3nt: TGTGCCAGCAGCTTGGCGGGAGGGCACAATGAGCAGTTCTTC
j_gene: TRBJ2-1
v_gene: TRBV7-3
d_gene: TRBD2
abundance: .

CDR3aa: CASIIGRENTEAFF
CDR3nt: TGTGCCAGCATTATAGGACGGGAGAACACTGAAGCTTTCTTT
j_gene: TRBJ1-1
v_gene: TRBV2
d_gene: .
abundance: .

CDR3aa: CAWSVAGNTIYF
CDR3nt: TGTGCCTGGAGTGTGGCCGGAAACACCATATATTTT
j_gene: TRBJ1-3
v_gene: TRBV30
d_gene: .
abundance: .

CDR3aa: CASSSSLAGAETQYF
CDR3nt: TGTGCCAGCAGTTCGTCGCTAGCGGGAGCAGAGACCCAGTACTTC
j_gene: TRBJ2-5
v_gene: TRBV27
d_gene: TRBD2
abundance: .

CDR3aa: CASSLRGRGFRTDTQYF
CDR3nt: TGTGCCAGCAGCTTAAGGGGCCGGGGGTTTCGCACAGATACGCAGTATTTT
j_gene: TRBJ2-3
v_gene: TRBV5-6
d_gene: .
abundance: .

CDR3aa: CASSGTGSGQPQHF
CDR3nt: TGTGCCAGCAGTGGGACAGGGAGCGGTCAGCCCCAGCATTTT
j_gene: TRBJ1-5
v_gene: TRBV6-6
d_gene: TRBD1
abundance: few

CDR3aa: CASSLSGSSGNTIYF
CDR3nt: TGCGCCAGCAGCTTGTCGGGGTCCTCTGGAAACACCATATATTTT
j_gene: TRBJ1-3
v_gene: TRBV5-1
d_gene: .
abundance: .

CDR3aa: CASSPIRGLGGRVGNYGYTF
CDR3nt: TGTGCCAGCTCACCAATACGAGGTTTGGGCGGGCGGGTCGGGAACTATGGCTACACCTTC
j_gene: TRBJ1-2
v_gene: TRBV18
d_gene: .
abundance: .

CDR3aa: CASSPYSGTGGEAFF
CDR3nt: TGTGCCAGCAGTCCATACTCCGGGACAGGGGGAGAAGCTTTCTTT
j_gene: TRBJ1-1
v_gene: TRBV27
d_gene: TRBD1
abundance: .

CDR3aa: CASSARSGTGFYEQYF
CDR3nt: TGCGCCAGCAGCGCCCGATCCGGGACAGGTTTCTACGAGCAGTACTTC
j_gene: TRBJ2-7
v_gene: TRBV5-1
d_gene: TRBD1
abundance: .